This TCR beta chain is drawn from a study of beta chain features in type 1 diabetes. At the level of the study: There were some 110 million sorted cells examined across all samples. Regarding the study as a whole: TCRB CDR3s were moderately but significantly shorter in Type 1 diabetes patients in all four CD4+ subsets. Overrepresentation of cells with high TCR expression could result from cDNA sequencing. Fewer junction insertions and more nucleotide deletions appeared in type 1 diabetes patients.

This clone occurred a few times. No antigen is known for it. CDR3 length: 17 amino acids. V dropped 6 bases and J dropped 1; count of bases not matched to a gene: 14. Germline CDR1 reads LNHDA; CDR2 reads SQIVND (reference sequence). Investigators reverse transcribed all isolated RNA, so they sequenced expressed TCRB transcripts. Around 4 million reads per sample were averaged for naive, central memory and regulatory samples. The data were produced by immunoSEQ multiplex PCR, yet TCRdb's version contains in-frame clones alone and is incomplete. The sample records 20,000 to 30,000 clones, 55% to 70% being singletons.

The chain links TRBV19 to TRBJ1-2, with 7 positions matching TRBD1. Sequencing was performed on Tregs from blood. The clonotype was recovered from a man younger than 35 with type 1 diabetes. In DNA, the CDR3 is TGTGCCAGTAGACCCGGTCCCGGGACAGAGAATAACTATGGCTACACCTTC. This gives the protein CASRPGPGTENNYGYTF.